The 30 T cell receptor beta chains in this list originate from one sample, sequenced in a study of T cells in Graves' hyperthyroidism and ophthalmopathy. Amplification of TCR beta CDR3 regions was performed using RNA transcripts as template. First-round RT-PCR of the TCR CDR3 relied on the HTBI primer set. Each CDR3 protein is one row after TCRdb ran MiXCR on the multiplex PCR reads. The data hold 350,000 or so distinct CDR3 sequences, with 15% to 20% observed a single time. Source material: blood. Source of these receptors: a woman aged 45-60 years with Graves' hyperthyroidism.

Many counts were recorded for this clonotype. The genes are TRBV2 and TRBJ1-5; possible D gene TRBD1, 6 bases. The V gene lost 10 bases and the J gene lost 6 bases, with 22 bases spanning the gap. Germline V gene lookup returns CDR1 SNHLY and CDR2 FYNNEI. The CDR3 length is 15 residues. CDR3 sequence: CATSGGGGRGQPQHF. CDR3 nucleotides: TGTGCCACATCGGGGGGAGGGGGACGGGGTCAGCCCCAGCATTTT. Variable domain in full (rest from reference TRBV2 and TRBJ1-5): EPEVTQTPSHQVTQMGQEVILRCVPISNHLYFYWYRQILGQKVEFLVSFYNNEISEKSEIFDDQFSVERPDGSNFTLKIRSTKLEDSAMYFCATSGGGGRGQPQHFGDGTRLSIL.

This chain links TRBV27 with TRBJ2-5; 9 bases match TRBD1. There are 19 residues in the CDR3. Germline CDR1 MNHEY, CDR2 SMNVEV (reference sequence). V lost 4 bases to trimming and J lost 2 bases; unmatched junction nucleotides: 17. The CDR3 nucleotides are TGTGCCAGCAGTTCCCAGTCGACAGGGGGAAGTAGTTTTCAAGAGACCCAGTACTTC. It translates to CASSSQSTGGSSFQETQYF.

The table lists this clonotype with many counts. J is TRBJ2-5 and V is TRBV28; the D gene is possibly TRBD1 (6 bases). CDR3 length: 19 residues. The V gene's germline CDR1 is MDHEN and CDR2 SYDVKM. V was trimmed by 1 base and J by 5 bases, leaving 26 bases between them. CDR3 residues: CASSLSARGSPVLWETQYF. The CDR3 DNA reads as TGTGCCAGCAGTTTATCGGCCAGGGGAAGTCCGGTGCTTTGGGAGACCCAGTACTTC.

This clonotype came up many times. CDR3 residues: CASSEWWSSTNNEQFF. The CDR3 DNA follows: TGTGCCAGCAGTGAATGGTGGTCTAGCACAAACAATGAGCAGTTCTTC. V gene TRBV2 combines with J gene TRBJ2-1; the D gene is possibly TRBD2 (5 bases). This CDR3 contains 16 residues. CDR1 and CDR2 from the germline V gene are SNHLY and FYNNEI. Trimming cost V 2 bases and J 5 bases, with 16 bases left between them.

This clonotype was detected ten times or more. The chain couples TRBV6-4 to TRBJ2-7, with D tentatively TRBD2 (6 bases). The length of the CDR3 is 13 residues. V dropped 5 bases and J dropped 5 bases, with 13 bases sitting between them. Germline V gene data show CDR1 as MRHNA and CDR2 as SNTAGT. As DNA, the CDR3 is TGTGCCAGCAGTCCCGGGACTCGGGACGAGCAGTACGTC. Protein sequence: CASSPGTRDEQYV.

This clonotype was counted a few times. CDR3 protein: CASRKDSLSGNTIYF. The CDR3 DNA reads TGTGCCAGCAGAAAGGACAGCCTCTCTGGAAACACCATATATTTT. The J gene is TRBJ1-3, the V gene TRBV6-1; weak D call: TRBD1 (6 bases). The CDR3 runs to 15 residues. Germline V gene data show CDR1 as MNHNS and CDR2 as SASEGT. The V and J ends lost 6 bases and 0 bases respectively, with 12 bases between them.

This clonotype was found many times. The chain uses TRBV20-1 and TRBJ1-4; possible D gene TRBD1, 5 bases. CDR1 and CDR2 (germline): DFQATT, SNEGSKA (reference sequence). Trimming stripped 2 bases from V and 4 bases from J, with 14 bases between. This CDR3 region has 15 residues. The chain's CDR3 is CSARPYGTLNEKLFF. CDR3 in DNA: TGCAGTGCTAGACCCTATGGGACCCTTAATGAAAAACTGTTTTTT.

V gene TRBV20-1 combines with J gene TRBJ1-1, with D hard to call. This CDR3 contains 14 residues. Looked up from germline, CDR1 is DFQATT and CDR2 is SNEGSKA (reference sequence). Trimming shortened V by 5 bases and J by 1 base, and 14 bases separated the two germline ends. Here the CDR3 DNA reads TGCAGTGCTTGGCATAAACCGCGGAACACTGAAGCTTTCTTT. Translation gives CSAWHKPRNTEAFF.

This clonotype appeared many times. This chain connects TRBV10-3 to TRBJ2-3; 7 bases match TRBD1. CDR3 size: 15 residues. Germline assignment: CDR1 ENHRY and CDR2 SYGVKD. The ends lost 8 bases at V and 0 bases at J; junction bases unmatched: 8. The CDR3 loop reads CAISRRGQSTDTQYF. The CDR3 DNA follows: TGTGCCATCTCCCGCAGGGGACAGAGCACAGATACGCAGTATTTT.

The chain combines TRBV12-3 or TRBV12-4 with TRBJ2-1; perhaps TRBD1 as D (5 bases). The germline V and J ends were trimmed by 4 bases and 3 bases, with 7 bases remaining between them. The CDR3 runs 13 residues. CDR3 residues: CASSWTIYNEQFF. CDR3 bases: TGTGCCAGCAGTTGGACAATCTACAATGAGCAGTTCTTC.

The rearrangement joins TRBV6-1 to TRBJ2-5; 7 bases fit TRBD2. Germline trimming cut 8 bases from V and 1 base from J; bases unmatched to any gene: 1. Germline lookup yields CDR1 MNHNS and CDR2 SASEGT. The CDR3 length is 12 residues. DNA of the CDR3: TGTGCCAGCGGGACTACCCAAGAGACCCAGTACTTC. Its translation is CASGTTQETQYF.

The gene calls are TRBV2 and TRBJ1-1; 9 bases are shared with TRBD1. The CDR3 sequence is 18 residues long. Germline V CDR1 and CDR2: SNHLY, FYNNEI. V was clipped by 7 bases and J by 5 bases; unmatched bases: 20. Here the CDR3 DNA reads TGTGCCAGCACCCCAGTGGACAGGGGTGGAATAGCAAGAACTGAAGCTTTCTTT. Residues: CASTPVDRGGIARTEAFF.

V and J are TRBV7-9 and TRBJ1-5; a possible D gene is TRBD1 (5 bases). Trimming removed 5 bases at V and 5 bases at J, with 10 bases between. This CDR3 comprises 13 residues. The germline gives CDR1 SEHNR, CDR2 FQNEAQ (reference sequence). CDR3 protein: CASSGDWDQPQHF. The CDR3 coding sequence is TGTGCCAGCAGCGGGGACTGGGATCAGCCCCAGCATTTT.

This chain connects TRBV6-2 or TRBV6-3 to TRBJ2-1; possibly TRBD2 for D (5 bases). The CDR3 runs to 16 residues. Trimming removed 0 bases at V and 5 bases at J, with 14 bases between. CDR1 MNHEY and CDR2 SVGEGT come from the germline V gene. Here the CDR3 reads CASSYSGLQKHNEQFF. Here the CDR3 DNA reads TGTGCCAGCAGTTACTCCGGACTGCAAAAGCACAATGAGCAGTTCTTC.

Remarks on this clonotype: A much larger clone lies one base from this, so it may be a read error. The J gene is TRBJ1-2, the V gene TRBV27; perhaps TRBD1 as D (5 bases). This CDR3 is 16 amino acids long. Trimming removed 4 bases at V and 4 bases at J, with 19 bases between. Germline V gene lookup returns CDR1 MNHEY and CDR2 SMNVEV (reference sequence). The CDR3 bases are TGTGCCAGCAGTTACCGGGCAGGGTCGTCTGGCTATGGCTACACCTTC. Encoded protein: CASSYRAGSSGYGYTF.

There are a few counts of this clonotype. The chain uses TRBV9 and TRBJ2-3; D is unresolved. This CDR3 contains 14 residues. CDR1 is SGDLS, CDR2 YYNGEE, per germline. V was pared by 4 bases and J by 2 bases, with 11 bases between. The CDR3 nucleotides are TGTGCCAGCAGCCCCCTGGTTGACACAGATACGCAGTATTTT. It is translated as CASSPLVDTDTQYF. The entire variable domain, with the rest obtained from reference TRBV9 and TRBJ2-3, is as follows: DSGVTQTPKHLITATGQRVTLRCSPRSGDLSVYWYQQSLDQGLQFLIQYYNGEERAKGNILERFSAQQFPDLHSELNLSSLELGDSALYFCASSPLVDTDTQYFGPGTRLTVL.

This clonotype was seen many times. The chain links TRBV28 to TRBJ2-1; 13 bases line up with TRBD2. Germline CDR1 and CDR2: MDHEN and SYDVKM. This CDR3 is built from 18 residues. The V and J ends lost 6 bases and 8 bases, in that order; junction bases with no gene match: 16. The CDR3 nucleotides read TGTGCCAGCAGCGGACAGGGCTGGACTAGCGGGAGAGACTATGAGCAGTTCTTC. Amino acids: CASSGQGWTSGRDYEQFF. Looking up the rest from reference TRBV28 and TRBJ2-1 gives the full variable domain: DVKVTQSSRYLVKRTGEKVFLECVQDMDHENMFWYRQDPGLGLRLIYFSYDVKMKEKGDIPEGYSVSREKKERFSLILESASTNQTSMYLCASSGQGWTSGRDYEQFFGPGTRLTVL.

This clonotype was found a few times. This chain links TRBV6-1 with TRBJ1-2; D not certain. Trimming removed 6 bases from V and 2 bases from J, with 4 bases in between. CDR1 is MNHNS and CDR2 is SASEGT in the germline V gene. This CDR3 comprises 11 residues. The CDR3, as DNA: TGTGCCAGCAGAGAAAACTATGGCTACACCTTC. Protein product: CASRENYGYTF.

There are a few counts of this clonotype. The chain employs TRBV6-1 and TRBJ2-3; D possibly uses TRBD1 or TRBD2 (6 bases each). CDR3 length equals 13 residues. Germline values: CDR1 MNHNS, CDR2 SASEGT. Trimming stripped 6 bases from V and 3 bases from J, with 10 bases between. The CDR3 loop reads CASREGVTDTQYF. CDR3 nucleotides: TGTGCCAGCAGGGAGGGGGTAACAGATACGCAGTATTTT.

This rearrangement joins TRBV14 to TRBJ1-2; 7 positions agree with TRBD1. The germline V gene has CDR1 SGHDN and CDR2 FVKESK. The CDR3 is 14 amino acids. Trimming took 4 bases from V and 1 from J; bases not matched to a gene: 3. CDR3 sequence: CASSPGQSNYGYTF. The CDR3 DNA reads TGTGCCAGCAGCCCGGGACAGAGTAACTATGGCTACACCTTC.

The chain couples TRBV28 to TRBJ2-1; 8 bases align to TRBD2. The germline CDR1 and CDR2 sequences are MDHEN and SYDVKM. This CDR3 is 16 amino acids long. Trimming at V came to 4 bases and at J to 1 base, leaving 6 bases not matched to a gene. For the CDR3, the DNA is TGTGCCAGCAGTTACAACGGGGGGGAATCCTACAATGAGCAGTTCTTC. It yields the protein CASSYNGGESYNEQFF.

The chain combines TRBV28 with TRBJ2-2; D may match TRBD1 or TRBD2 (6 bases each). The germline V and J ends were trimmed by 7 bases and 7 bases, with 13 bases remaining between them. There are 13 residues in the CDR3. Germline loops: CDR1 MDHEN, CDR2 SYDVKM. CDR3 residues: CASKEGGGGELFF. The CDR3 region has the DNA TGTGCCAGCAAAGAAGGGGGAGGCGGGGAGCTGTTTTTT. Together with reference TRBV28 and TRBJ2-2, the CDR3 gives the full variable domain: DVKVTQSSRYLVKRTGEKVFLECVQDMDHENMFWYRQDPGLGLRLIYFSYDVKMKEKGDIPEGYSVSREKKERFSLILESASTNQTSMYLCASKEGGGGELFFGEGSRLTVL.

This clonotype was recorded only once. The chain uses TRBV6-1 and TRBJ1-1; the D is unclear. This CDR3 has 15 amino acids. V dropped 1 base and J dropped 1 base, with 10 bases sitting between them. In germline, CDR1 is MNHNS, CDR2 SASEGT. Written as DNA, the CDR3 is TGTGCCAGCAGTGAAGAGTGGGCAGGGAACACTGAAGCTTTCTTT. This gives the protein CASSEEWAGNTEAFF.

In this sample, this clonotype turned up many times. The chain links TRBV29-1 to TRBJ1-2, with D hard to call. Germline V gene sequence: CDR1 SQVTM, CDR2 ANQGSEA. V shed 7 bases and J shed 3 bases, with 15 bases lying between them. CDR3 length equals 13 residues. The CDR3 protein is CSASRDQDYGYTF. The DNA for the CDR3 is TGCAGCGCCTCCCGAGATCAGGACTATGGCTACACCTTC.

At least ten counts were recorded for this clonotype. V is TRBV7-8 and J is TRBJ2-5; TRBD2 matches 12 bases. Trimming removed 6 bases from V and 5 bases from J; junction bases left unmatched: 7. The CDR3 loop spans 15 amino acids. The germline gives CDR1 SGHVS, CDR2 FQNEAQ. The CDR3 region has the DNA TGTGCCAGCAGAAAAAGACTAGCGGGGGTGGAGACCCAGTACTTC. Its translation is CASRKRLAGVETQYF.

The chain couples TRBV20-1 to TRBJ1-4; 7 bases fit TRBD1. V lost 2 bases, J lost 5 bases, and 11 bases stayed unmatched. Germline CDR1 is DFQATT and CDR2 is SNEGSKA (reference sequence). CDR3 length: 16 residues. CDR3 residues: CSARNFGETGNEKLFF. CDR3 DNA sequence: TGCAGTGCTAGAAATTTTGGGGAGACAGGGAATGAAAAACTGTTTTTT.

V and J are TRBV9 and TRBJ2-5; 10 bases fit TRBD2. Germline assignment: CDR1 SGDLS and CDR2 YYNGEE. The CDR3 consists of 20 residues. V lost 0 bases and J lost 4; bases outside the gene matches: 18. The CDR3: CASSVGGKSSGSEGRETQYF. The DNA of the CDR3 is TGTGCCAGCAGCGTAGGGGGGAAGTCTAGCGGGAGTGAAGGGAGAGAGACCCAGTACTTC.

The rearrangement links TRBV28 to TRBJ1-5; TRBD1 is a possible D gene (6 bases). Germline V gives CDR1 MDHEN, CDR2 SYDVKM. This CDR3 has 14 amino acids. V was pared by 7 bases and J by 2 bases, with 12 bases between. The chain's CDR3 is CASKEGVRNQPQHF. The CDR3 coding sequence is TGTGCCAGCAAAGAGGGGGTACGCAATCAGCCCCAGCATTTT.

Many counts were recorded for this clonotype. The rearrangement links TRBV6-2 or TRBV6-3 to TRBJ2-5; D uncertain. Trimming took 6 bases from V and 2 from J, leaving 4 bases between them. The length of the CDR3 is 11 residues. The germline CDR1 and CDR2 sequences are MNHEY and SVGEGT. CDR3 DNA sequence: TGTGCCAGCAGAGGGCAAGAGACCCAGTACTTC. This sequence encodes CASRGQETQYF.

This rearrangement joins TRBV10-3 to TRBJ1-1; D remains ambiguous. CDR3 length: 13 residues. Germline CDR1 ENHRY, CDR2 SYGVKD. V was shortened by 5 bases and J by 1 base, with 8 bases between the two germline ends. This chain's CDR3 is CAISSVENTEAFF. As DNA, the CDR3 is TGTGCCATCAGTTCTGTGGAGAACACTGAAGCTTTCTTT.